These 18 T cell receptor beta chains came from one sample sequenced in a study of T cells in narcolepsy. Sequenced by immunoSEQ multiplex PCR; TCRdb stores in-frame clones only, minus some. The sample has around 27,000 clones; 70% to 85% are singletons. The sample comprised CD45RA- memory CD4+ T cells from PBMCs. Receptor source: a human donor with narcolepsy.

V usage is TRBV10-3 and J usage is TRBJ2-5, with 8 positions matching TRBD1. Germline V gene data show CDR1 as ENHRY and CDR2 as SYGVKD. V shed 4 bases and J 2 bases; nucleotides not matched to a gene: 6. The CDR3 sequence is 15 residues long. CDR3 sequence: CAISVGTGQQETQYF. In nucleotides, the CDR3 is TGTGCCATCAGTGTCGGGACAGGCCAGCAAGAGACCCAGTACTTC.

The V and J genes are TRBV2 and TRBJ1-2; perhaps TRBD1 as D (5 bases). CDR3 size: 12 residues. With 9 bases removed from V and 3 bases from J, the gap between germline ends came to 11 bases. Germline lookup yields CDR1 SNHLY and CDR2 FYNNEI. The CDR3 DNA follows: TGTGCCAGGGGGGGGACTGACTATGGCTACACCTTC. It specifies CARGGTDYGYTF.

This rearrangement joins TRBV19 to TRBJ1-5; no firm D call. V was pared by 7 bases and J by 6 bases, with 19 bases between. From germline, CDR1 is LNHDA and CDR2 SQIVND (reference sequence). The CDR3 sequence is 15 residues long. The CDR3 region is CASTTRDSGGQPQHF. The CDR3 DNA reads TGTGCCAGTACCACTCGGGATTCAGGCGGTCAGCCCCAGCATTTT.

The chain recombines TRBV29-1 with TRBJ1-1; D may be TRBD1 (6 bases). This CDR3 has 11 amino acids. Germline V gives CDR1 SQVTM, CDR2 ANQGSEA. The V gene lost 4 bases and the J gene lost 8 bases, with 11 bases spanning the gap. CDR3 DNA: TGCAGCGTTGCTCACGGGACAGAAGCTTTCTTT. Translated, it gives CSVAHGTEAFF.

The V and J genes are TRBV6-1 and TRBJ1-1, with no clear D. Trimming stripped 9 bases from V and 0 bases from J, with 8 bases between. Per the germline V gene, CDR1 is MNHNS and CDR2 is SASEGT. The CDR3 runs 12 residues. In DNA, the CDR3 is TGTGCCAGTGAGCGGATGAACACTGAAGCTTTCTTT. The encoded protein is CASERMNTEAFF.

The rearrangement links TRBV29-1 to TRBJ2-3; either TRBD1 or TRBD2 may fit D (5 bases each). The CDR3 length is 13 residues. Deletions cut 7 bases from V and 0 bases from J, with 11 bases between. Germline CDR1 SQVTM, CDR2 ANQGSEA. CDR3 loop: CSAGTDSTDTQYF. The CDR3 DNA is TGCAGCGCAGGGACGGACAGCACAGATACGCAGTATTTT.

The rearrangement links TRBV6-1 to TRBJ1-1; 7 nucleotides agree with TRBD1. The CDR3 consists of 15 residues. Germline V CDR1 and CDR2: MNHNS, SASEGT. The V gene end was trimmed by 7 bases and the J gene end by 2 bases; junction bases not matched to a gene: 10. CDR3 in amino acids: CASTKTGDANTEAFF. Written as DNA, the CDR3 is TGTGCCAGCACCAAAACAGGGGACGCTAACACTGAAGCTTTCTTT.

This sequence joins TRBV9 and TRBJ2-2; perhaps TRBD2 as D (7 bases). CDR3 size: 17 residues. V was pared by 4 bases and J by 1 base, with 17 bases between. The germline gives CDR1 SGDLS, CDR2 YYNGEE. The CDR3 nucleotides are TGTGCCAGCAGCCCAAAGGGGGGGCCACTGAACACCGGGGAGCTGTTTTTT. It codes for CASSPKGGPLNTGELFF.

This clone turned up a few times. DNA of the CDR3: TGTGCCAGCAGCGTAAATTGGGGGGACGGGGAGCTGTTTTTT. This sequence encodes CASSVNWGDGELFF. V and J are TRBV9 and TRBJ2-2, with D perhaps matching TRBD2 (6 bases). The V and J ends lost 1 base and 7 bases respectively, with 11 bases between them. CDR1 and CDR2 (germline): SGDLS, YYNGEE. The CDR3 has 14 residues.

The chain combines TRBV10-1 with TRBJ1-1, with unresolved D. The CDR3 extends over 17 amino acids. Germline V CDR1 and CDR2: WNHNN, SYGVQD (reference sequence). V was cut by 0 bases and J by 0 bases, with 14 bases left in between. The CDR3 DNA reads as TGCGCCAGCAGTGAGTCGGCAGGTAGCATTATGAACACTGAAGCTTTCTTT. Protein: CASSESAGSIMNTEAFF.

A few counts support this clone. This chain links TRBV15 with TRBJ2-7; perhaps TRBD2 as D (5 bases). The CDR3 has 12 amino acids. With 0 bases removed from V and 7 bases from J, the gap between germline ends came to 7 bases. Germline lookup yields CDR1 LNHNV and CDR2 YYDKDF (reference sequence). Written as DNA, the CDR3 is TGTGCCACCAGCAGAGATCGAGGGGAGCAGTACTTC. Amino acids: CATSRDRGEQYF.

This sequence joins TRBV6-5 and TRBJ2-7, with D unresolved. CDR1 is MNHEY and CDR2 is SVGAGI in the germline V gene. The germline V and J ends were trimmed by 6 bases and 7 bases, with 10 bases remaining between them. The CDR3 runs to 11 residues. The CDR3 bases are TGTGCCAGCAGAGATCGCAGGGAGCAGTACTTC. Its translation: CASRDRREQYF.

This chain joins TRBV19 and TRBJ1-2; D might be TRBD1 (5 bases). The CDR3 has 14 amino acids. Germline V gene sequence: CDR1 LNHDA, CDR2 SQIVND (reference sequence). The V gene lost 2 bases and the J gene lost 3 bases, with 10 bases spanning the gap. The CDR3 sequence is CASSISTDYYGYTF. CDR3 DNA sequence: TGTGCCAGTAGTATATCGACAGATTACTATGGCTACACCTTC.

Here the CDR3 reads CASSPDRPGTSTNEKLFF. DNA for the CDR3: TGTGCCAGCAGCCCCGATCGGCCCGGCACGTCAACTAATGAAAAACTGTTTTTT. V gene TRBV9 combines with J gene TRBJ1-4; D remains ambiguous. The CDR3 loop spans 18 amino acids. Trimming removed 4 bases at V and 0 bases at J, with 19 bases between. CDR1 SGDLS and CDR2 YYNGEE come from the germline V gene.

The chain carries TRBV10-3 and TRBJ2-1; the match to TRBD2 covers 13 bases. This CDR3 is built from 19 residues. Germline values: CDR1 ENHRY, CDR2 SYGVKD. V was clipped by 0 bases and J by 2 bases; unmatched bases: 7. The CDR3 bases are TGTGCCATCAGTGAGTCGGGACTAGCGGGGTTAAGCACCTACAATGAGCAGTTCTTC. Translation gives CAISESGLAGLSTYNEQFF.

The chain couples TRBV7-9 to TRBJ2-2; the D is unclear. The CDR3 consists of 12 residues. V lost 5 bases and J lost 6, with 7 bases in between. Germline V gene sequence: CDR1 SEHNR, CDR2 FQNEAQ (reference sequence). The CDR3 DNA is TGTGCCAGCAGCGAACAATCCGGGGAGCTGTTTTTT. As protein: CASSEQSGELFF.

The V gene is TRBV14, the J gene TRBJ2-7; D gene unclear. V was pared by 5 bases and J by 2 bases, with 13 bases between. CDR3 length: 14 amino acids. Germline lookup yields CDR1 SGHDN and CDR2 FVKESK. The CDR3 region is CASSYTTVTYEQYF. The CDR3 bases are TGTGCCAGCAGCTACACCACCGTTACCTACGAGCAGTACTTC.

The gene calls are TRBV7-2 and TRBJ2-2, with 14 bases fitting TRBD2. After removal of 6 bases from V and 7 bases from J, the junction contained 13 bases not matched to a gene. Germline-derived CDR1 and CDR2 are SGHTA and FQGNSA. This CDR3 region has 18 residues. This CDR3 is CASRSNLGTSGGNGELFF. The CDR3 DNA sequence: TGTGCCAGCAGATCTAACCTCGGGACTAGCGGGGGTAACGGGGAGCTGTTTTTT.